Listed below are T cell receptor beta chains from one sample, sequenced in a study of blood T cell repertoires in COVID-19. Assay used: immunoSEQ multiplex PCR; TCRdb lists only in-frame clones, some missing. The sample has about 35,000 clones; 75% to 90% are singletons. The sample was peripheral blood. The receptors originated from a man aged 55 to 69 with active or convalescent COVID-19. Both conserved end residues are part of each CDR3. D genes are given only for firm matches. Not all rows give a size; the values are once, few, many and, for expanded clones, a class.

TRBV11-3	-	TRBJ1-1	TRBD1	TGTGCCAGCAGCTCACAGGGGTCGAACACTGAAGCTTTCTTT	CASSSQGSNTEAFF
TRBV7-8	-	TRBJ1-5	TRBD1	TGTGCCAGCAGCTTAGTGGGCAGGGGGCAGGTTCAGCCCCAGCATTTT	CASSLVGRGQVQPQHF
TRBV18	-	TRBJ1-2	TRBD1	TGTGCCAGCTCCGCCCGGTCCCAGGGGGCTCGAGGCTACACCTTC	CASSARSQGARGYTF
TRBV9	-	TRBJ2-1	-	TGTGCCAGCAGTTCTTGGAGCGGCGAAATCTACAATGAGCAGTTCTTC	CASSSWSGEIYNEQFF
TRBV11-2	-	TRBJ1-5	TRBD1	TGTGCCAGCAGCTCACGGACAGGGAGTTATAGCAATCAGCCCCAGCATTTT	CASSSRTGSYSNQPQHF
TRBV6-5	-	TRBJ1-2	-	TGTGCCAGCAGTTACTCGTCACGGACATATGGCTACACCTTC	CASSYSSRTYGYTF
TRBV7-9	-	TRBJ1-6	-	TGTGCCAGCAGCCCCACTAGGAATTCACCCCTCCACTTT	CASSPTRNSPLHF
TRBV18	-	TRBJ1-2	-	TGTGCCAGCTCACTAAATCCGTCTAACTATGGCTACACCTTC	CASSLNPSNYGYTF
TRBV15	few	TRBJ1-4	TRBD1	TGTGCCACCAGCAGAGACGACAGGGGGCATAATGAAAAACTGTTTTTT	CATSRDDRGHNEKLFF
TRBV5-1	once	TRBJ2-2	TRBD1	TGCGCCACGAGGACAGGGACCGGGGAGCTGTTTTTT	CATRTGTGELFF
TRBV6-6	-	TRBJ1-6	TRBD1	TGTGCCAGCAGAGGACAGGGAAATTCACCCCTCCACTTT	CASRGQGNSPLHF
TRBV12-3/TRBV12-4	-	TRBJ2-5	-	TGTGCCAGCAGCCCACTCCGGGACCAGTACTTC	CASSPLRDQYF
TRBV9	-	TRBJ2-5	TRBD1	TGTGCCAGCAGCGCGGACAGGGTTCGGGAGACCCAGTACTTC	CASSADRVRETQYF
TRBV6-5	-	TRBJ1-6	TRBD1	TGTGCCAGCAGCCGACAGGGGGCTAATTCACCCCTCCACTTT	CASSRQGANSPLHF
TRBV20-1	-	TRBJ2-1	-	TGCAGTGCTAGTGTTCGCGTATACAATGAGCAGTTCTTC	CSASVRVYNEQFF
TRBV27	-	TRBJ1-6	TRBD1	TGTGCCAGCAGGAAACAGGGGGCACCTAATTCACCCCTCCACTTT	CASRKQGAPNSPLHF
TRBV5-1	-	TRBJ2-1	TRBD2	TGCGCCAGCAGCTCGACGGCCAGGGCTAGCGGGAGCTATGAGCAGTTCTTC	CASSSTARASGSYEQFF
TRBV5-6	-	TRBJ1-5	-	TGTGCCAGCAGCTGGGGGGGCTATGGCAATCAGCCCCAGCATTTT	CASSWGGYGNQPQHF
TRBV11-1	-	TRBJ2-5	TRBD2	TGTGCCAGCAGCCCTCGGACTAGCGGGGGACAAGAGACCCAGTACTTC	CASSPRTSGGQETQYF
TRBV2	-	TRBJ1-3	TRBD1	TGTGCCAGCAGTCCCCAGGGGGCGATTTTCGGAAACACCATATATTTT	CASSPQGAIFGNTIYF
TRBV11-2	-	TRBJ1-6	-	TGTGCCAGCAGCTTGGTTAAAGTTCCCGGAGGGATAAATAATTCACCCCTCCACTTT	CASSLVKVPGGINNSPLHF
TRBV7-2	-	TRBJ1-2	TRBD1	TGTGCCAGCAGCAGCGACAGGGGGCCTTATGGCTACACCTTC	CASSSDRGPYGYTF